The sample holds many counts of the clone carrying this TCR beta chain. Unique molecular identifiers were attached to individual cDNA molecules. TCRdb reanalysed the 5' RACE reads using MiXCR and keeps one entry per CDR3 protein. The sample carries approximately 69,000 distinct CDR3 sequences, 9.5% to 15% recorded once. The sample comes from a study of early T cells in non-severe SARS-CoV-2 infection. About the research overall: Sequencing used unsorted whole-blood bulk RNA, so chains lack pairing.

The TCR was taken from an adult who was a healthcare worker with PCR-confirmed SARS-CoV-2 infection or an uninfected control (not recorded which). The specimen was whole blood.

In DNA, the CDR3 is TGTGCCAGCAGCGCCCAAGGGCTCAGCTCTGAAAAACTGTTTTTT. It codes for CASSAQGLSSEKLFF. The chain joins TRBV9 to TRBJ1-4; D gene uncertain. Trimming stripped 3 bases from V and 7 bases from J, with 16 bases between. The CDR3 covers 15 residues. CDR1 is SGDLS and CDR2 is YYNGEE in the germline V gene.